These 11 T cell receptor beta chains came from one sample sequenced in a study of T-cell memory formation after mild COVID-19. TCRdb analysed the 5' RACE reads with MiXCR anew, one entry per CDR3 protein. Of more than 300,000 distinct CDR3 sequences in the sample, 20% to 25% were seen once. What was sequenced was PBMCs or a T cell subset sorted from them (not recorded which). These receptors originate from a man between 18 and 29 years old who had mild COVID-19 (a few samples of this study predate the infection). Cell type and time point are not known.

This clonotype was found a few times. The chain employs TRBV5-6 and TRBJ1-6; 7 positions agree with TRBD1. Germline V gene lookup returns CDR1 SGHDT and CDR2 YYEEEE. The CDR3 length is 14 residues. J gave up 6 bases and V 4 bases, and 4 bases lay outside the gene matches. The CDR3 reads CASSEGQPNSPLHF. The CDR3 DNA reads TGTGCCAGCAGCGAGGGACAGCCTAATTCACCCCTCCACTTT.

V gene TRBV12-3 or TRBV12-4 combines with J gene TRBJ2-4, with no clear D. The CDR3 is 14 residues long. Trimming took 6 bases from V and 5 from J, leaving 14 bases between them. The DNA for the CDR3 is TGTGCCAGCAGCCCCCCCTTAGGCGAAAACATTCAGTACTTC. It yields the protein CASSPPLGENIQYF.

This clonotype was seen a few times. The chain links TRBV5-1 to TRBJ2-7; D unresolved. CDR3 length: 14 amino acids. Germline V lookup: CDR1 SGHRS, CDR2 YFSETQ. The ends were cut back, 4 bases at V and 0 bases at J, with 11 bases in the middle. CDR3 sequence reads: CASSLSGPSYEQYF. DNA for the CDR3: TGCGCCAGCAGCCTATCCGGACCCTCCTACGAGCAGTACTTC.

This clonotype was seen a few times. The chain is built from TRBV15 and TRBJ2-3; no clear D gene. The V gene's germline CDR1 is LNHNV and CDR2 YYDKDF (reference sequence). V was shortened by 0 bases and J by 2 bases, with 3 bases between the two germline ends. The CDR3 has 13 amino acids. The CDR3, as DNA: TGTGCCACCAGCAGAGATGACACAGATACGCAGTATTTT. This encodes CATSRDDTDTQYF.

The rearrangement links TRBV5-4 to TRBJ2-4; D is possibly TRBD2 (7 bases). The ends were cut back, 2 bases at V and 8 bases at J, with 14 bases in the middle. From germline, CDR1 is SGHNT and CDR2 YYREEE (reference sequence). The CDR3 covers 14 residues. CDR3 residues: CASSLRGAGDIQYF. The CDR3 DNA is TGTGCCAGCAGCTTACGGGGGGCCGGGGACATTCAGTACTTC.

In this sample, this clonotype turned up a few times. The V call is TRBV4-3, the J call TRBJ2-5; no definite D call. CDR1 is LGHNA and CDR2 is YSLEER in the germline V gene. The CDR3 extends over 15 amino acids. Between the trimmed V and J ends, which lost 0 bases and 5 bases, there was a span of 13 bases. The CDR3 nucleotides are TGCGCCAGCAGCCAAGATCGTTTGCGCTTGGAGACCCAGTACTTC. This encodes CASSQDRLRLETQYF.

The rearrangement joins TRBV6-1 to TRBJ2-1; 7 bases agree with TRBD2. The CDR3 has 13 amino acids. Germline V gives CDR1 MNHNS, CDR2 SASEGT. Trimming took 7 bases from V and 3 from J; bases not matched to a gene: 3. DNA for the CDR3: TGTGCCAGCAAGAGCGGGGTCTACAATGAGCAGTTCTTC. It yields the protein CASKSGVYNEQFF.

This clonotype was counted between two and nine times. V is TRBV7-9 and J is TRBJ2-3, with D perhaps matching TRBD2 (6 bases). The V end lost 11 bases, the J end lost 7 bases, and 19 bases lay between the germline ends. Germline V gene lookup returns CDR1 SEHNR and CDR2 FQNEAQ (reference sequence). CDR3 size: 13 residues. The CDR3 loop reads CAFRDFDLYTQYF. Here the CDR3 DNA reads TGTGCCTTTCGGGACTTCGATCTTTATACGCAGTATTTT.

This clonotype was observed a few times. A much larger clone lies one base from this, so it may be a read error. The gene calls are TRBV28 and TRBJ2-1; the D gene is possibly TRBD2 (6 bases). With 5 bases removed from V and 4 bases from J, the gap between germline ends came to 15 bases. This CDR3 region has 15 residues. Germline V gene data show CDR1 as MDHEN and CDR2 as SYDVKM. CDR3 sequence: CASSVRGAGYNEQFF. CDR3 coding DNA: TGTGCCAGCAGTGTGCGGGGCGCGGGGTACAATGAGCAGTTCTTC.

This clonotype showed up many times. This chain joins TRBV6-1 and TRBJ1-5; 7 bases match TRBD1. The ends lost 4 bases at V and 5 bases at J; junction bases unmatched: 8. Germline assignment: CDR1 MNHNS and CDR2 SASEGT. The CDR3 is made up of 15 amino acids. CDR3 protein: CASSGLTGLDQPQHF. Written as DNA, the CDR3 is TGTGCCAGCAGTGGATTGACAGGGTTGGATCAGCCCCAGCATTTT.

This chain links TRBV7-3 with TRBJ2-1; tentatively, D is TRBD1 or TRBD2 (6 bases each). Per germline, CDR1 SGHTA and CDR2 FQGTGA. V lost 5 bases to trimming and J lost 2 bases, with 16 bases between them. This CDR3 has 16 residues. This CDR3 reads CASSRSLGGTYNEQFF. Written as DNA, the CDR3 is TGTGCCAGCAGCCGGTCTCTCGGGGGCACCTACAATGAGCAGTTCTTC.